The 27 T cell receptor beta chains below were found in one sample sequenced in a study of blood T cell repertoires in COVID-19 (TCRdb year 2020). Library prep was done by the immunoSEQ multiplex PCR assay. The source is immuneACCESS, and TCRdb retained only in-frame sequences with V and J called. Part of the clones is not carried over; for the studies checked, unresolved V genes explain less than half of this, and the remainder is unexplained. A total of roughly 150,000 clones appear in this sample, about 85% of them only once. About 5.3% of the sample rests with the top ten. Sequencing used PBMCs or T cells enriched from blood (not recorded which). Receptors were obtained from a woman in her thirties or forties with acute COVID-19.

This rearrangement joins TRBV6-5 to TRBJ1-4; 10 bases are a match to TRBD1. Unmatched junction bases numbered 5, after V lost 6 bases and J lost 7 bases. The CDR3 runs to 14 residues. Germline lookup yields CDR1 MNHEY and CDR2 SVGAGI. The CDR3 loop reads CASRVGQGFEKLFF. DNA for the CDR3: TGTGCCAGCAGGGTGGGACAGGGGTTTGAAAAACTGTTTTTT.

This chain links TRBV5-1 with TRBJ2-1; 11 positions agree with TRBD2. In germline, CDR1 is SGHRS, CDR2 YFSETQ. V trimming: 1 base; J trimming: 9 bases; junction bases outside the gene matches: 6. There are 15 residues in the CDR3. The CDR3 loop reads CASSLLAGGDIEQFF. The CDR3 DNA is TGCGCCAGCAGCTTGTTAGCGGGAGGGGACATTGAGCAGTTCTTC.

CDR3 residues: CASSYLRQGPDTQYF. Here the CDR3 DNA reads TGTGCCAGCAGTTATCTTCGACAGGGCCCAGATACGCAGTATTTT. This rearrangement joins TRBV6-2 or TRBV6-3 to TRBJ2-3; 7 bases align to TRBD1. Germline loops: CDR1 MNHEY, CDR2 SVGEGT. V was pared by 3 bases and J by 4 bases, with 7 bases of the junction left unmatched. The CDR3 is 15 residues long.

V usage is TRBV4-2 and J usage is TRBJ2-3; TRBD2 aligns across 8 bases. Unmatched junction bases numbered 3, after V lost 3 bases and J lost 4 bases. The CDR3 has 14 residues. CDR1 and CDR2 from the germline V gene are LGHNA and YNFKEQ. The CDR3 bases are TGTGCCAGCAGCCAGGGACTAGATCCAGATACGCAGTATTTT. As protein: CASSQGLDPDTQYF.

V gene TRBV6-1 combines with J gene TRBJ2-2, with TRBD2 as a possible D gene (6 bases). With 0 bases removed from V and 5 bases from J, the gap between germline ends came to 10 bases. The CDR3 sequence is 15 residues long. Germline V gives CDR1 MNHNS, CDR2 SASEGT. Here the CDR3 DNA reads TGTGCCAGCAGTGAAGCCCTAGGAGGGACCGGGGAGCTGTTTTTT. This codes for CASSEALGGTGELFF.

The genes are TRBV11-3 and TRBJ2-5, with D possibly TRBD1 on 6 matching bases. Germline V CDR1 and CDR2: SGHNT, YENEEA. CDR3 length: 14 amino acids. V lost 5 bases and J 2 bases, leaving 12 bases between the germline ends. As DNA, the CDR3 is TGTGCCAGCAGCGCCCGGGACATTCAAGAGACCCAGTACTTC. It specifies CASSARDIQETQYF.

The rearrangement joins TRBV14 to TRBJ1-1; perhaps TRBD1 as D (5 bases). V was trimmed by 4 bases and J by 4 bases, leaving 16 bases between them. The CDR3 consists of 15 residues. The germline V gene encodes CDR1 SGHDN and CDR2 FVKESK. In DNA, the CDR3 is TGTGCCAGCAGCCGTGCTCAGGGTTGGTTCACTGAAGCTTTCTTT. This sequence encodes CASSRAQGWFTEAFF. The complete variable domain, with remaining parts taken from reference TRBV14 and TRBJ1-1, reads EAGVTQFPSHSVIEKGQTVTLRCDPISGHDNLYWYRRVMGKEIKFLLHFVKESKQDESGMPNNRFLAERTGGTYSTLKVQPAELEDSGVYFCASSRAQGWFTEAFFGQGTRLTVV.

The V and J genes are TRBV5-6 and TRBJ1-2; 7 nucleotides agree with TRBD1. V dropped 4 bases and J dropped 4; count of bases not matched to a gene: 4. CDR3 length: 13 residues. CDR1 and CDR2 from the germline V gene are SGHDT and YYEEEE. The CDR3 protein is CASSPGTVYGYTF. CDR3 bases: TGTGCCAGCAGCCCCGGGACAGTCTATGGCTACACCTTC.

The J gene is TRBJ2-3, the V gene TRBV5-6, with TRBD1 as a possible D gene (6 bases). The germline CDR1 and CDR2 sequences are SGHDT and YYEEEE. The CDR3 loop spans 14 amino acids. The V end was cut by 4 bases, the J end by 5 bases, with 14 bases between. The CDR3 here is CASSLPDSLDTQYF. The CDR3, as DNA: TGTGCCAGCAGCCTACCGGACAGCTTAGATACGCAGTATTTT. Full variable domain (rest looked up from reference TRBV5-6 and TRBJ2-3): DAGVTQSPTHLIKTRGQQVTLRCSPKSGHDTVSWYQQALGQGPQFIFQYYEEEERQRGNFPDRFSGHQFPNYSSELNVNALLLGDSALYLCASSLPDSLDTQYFGPGTRLTVL.

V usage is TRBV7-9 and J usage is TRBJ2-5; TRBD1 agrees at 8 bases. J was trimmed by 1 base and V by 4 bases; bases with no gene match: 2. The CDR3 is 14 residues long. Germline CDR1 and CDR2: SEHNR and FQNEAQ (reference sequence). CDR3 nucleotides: TGTGCCAGCAGCTCCGGGACAGGCCAAGAGACCCAGTACTTC. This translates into CASSSGTGQETQYF.

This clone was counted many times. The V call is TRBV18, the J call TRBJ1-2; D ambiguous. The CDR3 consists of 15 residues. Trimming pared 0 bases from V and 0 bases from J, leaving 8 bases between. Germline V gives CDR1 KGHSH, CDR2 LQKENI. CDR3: CASSPPSSANYGYTF. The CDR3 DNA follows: TGTGCCAGCTCACCACCTTCGTCAGCTAACTATGGCTACACCTTC.

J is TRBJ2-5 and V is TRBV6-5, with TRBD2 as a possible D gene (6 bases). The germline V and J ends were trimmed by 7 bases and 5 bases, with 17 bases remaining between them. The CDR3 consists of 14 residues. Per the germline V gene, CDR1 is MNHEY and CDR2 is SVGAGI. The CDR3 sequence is CASTPGRGWETQYF. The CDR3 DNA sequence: TGTGCCAGCACCCCGGGGCGGGGTTGGGAGACCCAGTACTTC.

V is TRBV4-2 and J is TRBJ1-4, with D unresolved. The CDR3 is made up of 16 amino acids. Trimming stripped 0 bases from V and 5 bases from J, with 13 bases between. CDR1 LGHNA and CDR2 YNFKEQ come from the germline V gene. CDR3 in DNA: TGTGCCAGCAGCCAAGAGTGGGCCGCCGTGAATGAAAAACTGTTTTTT. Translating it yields CASSQEWAAVNEKLFF.

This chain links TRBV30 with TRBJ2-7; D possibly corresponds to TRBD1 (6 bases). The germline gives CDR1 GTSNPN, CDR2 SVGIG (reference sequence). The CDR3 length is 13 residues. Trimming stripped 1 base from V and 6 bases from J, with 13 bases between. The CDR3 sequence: CAWSAGTGSEQYV. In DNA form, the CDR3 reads TGTGCCTGGAGTGCAGGCACAGGGTCCGAGCAGTACGTC.

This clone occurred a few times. The CDR3 here is CASKIAGGYTGELFF. For the CDR3, the DNA is TGTGCCAGTAAAATAGCGGGAGGGTACACCGGGGAGCTGTTTTTT. The chain is built from TRBV19 and TRBJ2-2; 11 nucleotides align to TRBD2. Germline assignment: CDR1 LNHDA and CDR2 SQIVND (reference sequence). V trimming: 7 bases; J trimming: 3 bases; junction bases outside the gene matches: 4. This CDR3 has 15 residues.

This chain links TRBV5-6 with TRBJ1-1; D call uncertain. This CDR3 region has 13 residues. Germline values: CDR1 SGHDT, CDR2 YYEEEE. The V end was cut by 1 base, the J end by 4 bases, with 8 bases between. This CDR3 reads CASSLTPATEAFF. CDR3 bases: TGTGCCAGCAGCTTGACACCTGCCACTGAAGCTTTCTTT.

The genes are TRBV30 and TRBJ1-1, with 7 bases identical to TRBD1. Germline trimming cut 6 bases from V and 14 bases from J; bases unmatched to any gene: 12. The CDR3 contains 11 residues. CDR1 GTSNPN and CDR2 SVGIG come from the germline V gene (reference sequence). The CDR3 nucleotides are TGTGCCTGCTCCCGGGACAGCCCGACATTCTTT. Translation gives CACSRDSPTFF.

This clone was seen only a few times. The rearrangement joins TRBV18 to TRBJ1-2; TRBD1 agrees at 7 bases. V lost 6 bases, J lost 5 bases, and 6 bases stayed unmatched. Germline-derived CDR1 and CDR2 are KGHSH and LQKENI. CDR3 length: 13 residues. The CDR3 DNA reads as TGTGCCAGCTCCACAGGGGCCGGGTATGGCTACACCTTC. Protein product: CASSTGAGYGYTF.

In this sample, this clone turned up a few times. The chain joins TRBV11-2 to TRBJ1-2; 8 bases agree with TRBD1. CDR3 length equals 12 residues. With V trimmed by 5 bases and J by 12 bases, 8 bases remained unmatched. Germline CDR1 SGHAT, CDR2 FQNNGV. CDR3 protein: CASSLDRASNTF. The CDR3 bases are TGTGCCAGCAGCCTGGACAGGGCAAGCAACACCTTC.

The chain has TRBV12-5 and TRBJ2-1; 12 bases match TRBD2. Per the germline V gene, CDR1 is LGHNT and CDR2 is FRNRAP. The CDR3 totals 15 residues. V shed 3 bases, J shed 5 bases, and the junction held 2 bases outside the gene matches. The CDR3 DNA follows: TGTGCTAGTGGTTTTGGACTAGCGGGAAACAATGAGCAGTTCTTC. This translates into CASGFGLAGNNEQFF.

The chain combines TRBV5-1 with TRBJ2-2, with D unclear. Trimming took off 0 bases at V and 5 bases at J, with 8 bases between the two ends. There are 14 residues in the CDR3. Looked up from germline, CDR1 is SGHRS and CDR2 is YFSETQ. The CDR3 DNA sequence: TGCGCCAGCAGCTTGGGTGTTGAGACCGGGGAGCTGTTTTTT. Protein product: CASSLGVETGELFF. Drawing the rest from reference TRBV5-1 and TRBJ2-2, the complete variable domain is KAGVTQTPRYLIKTRGQQVTLSCSPISGHRSVSWYQQTPGQGLQFLFEYFSETQRNKGNFPGRFSGRQFSNSRSEMNVSTLELGDSALYLCASSLGVETGELFFGEGSRLTVL.

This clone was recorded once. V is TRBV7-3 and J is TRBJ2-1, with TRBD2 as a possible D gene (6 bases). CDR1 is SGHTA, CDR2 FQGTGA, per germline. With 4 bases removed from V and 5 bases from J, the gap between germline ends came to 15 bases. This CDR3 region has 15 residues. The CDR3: CASSSTSGYNNEQFF. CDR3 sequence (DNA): TGTGCCAGCAGCTCGACTAGTGGGTATAACAATGAGCAGTTCTTC.

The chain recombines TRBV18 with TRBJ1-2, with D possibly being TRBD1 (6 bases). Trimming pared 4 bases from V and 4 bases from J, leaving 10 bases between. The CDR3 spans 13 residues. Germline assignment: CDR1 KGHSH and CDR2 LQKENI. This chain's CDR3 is CASSQDSFYGYTF. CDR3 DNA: TGTGCCAGCTCACAGGACAGTTTCTATGGCTACACCTTC.

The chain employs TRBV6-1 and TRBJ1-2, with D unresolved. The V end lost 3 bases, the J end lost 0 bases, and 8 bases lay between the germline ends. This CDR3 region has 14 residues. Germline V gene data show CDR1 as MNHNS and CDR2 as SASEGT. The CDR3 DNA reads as TGTGCCAGCAGTGACCTACGGGCTAACTATGGCTACACCTTC. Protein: CASSDLRANYGYTF.

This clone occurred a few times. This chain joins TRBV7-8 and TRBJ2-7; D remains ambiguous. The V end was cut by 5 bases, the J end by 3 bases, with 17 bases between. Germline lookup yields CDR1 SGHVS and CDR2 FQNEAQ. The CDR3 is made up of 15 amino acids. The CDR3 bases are TGTGCCAGCAGCCCCCACGCGCGCGATGACTACGAGCAGTACTTC. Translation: CASSPHARDDYEQYF. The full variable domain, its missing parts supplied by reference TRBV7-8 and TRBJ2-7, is GAGVSQSPRYKVAKRGQDVALRCDPISGHVSLFWYQQALGQGPEFLTYFQNEAQLDKSGLPSDRFFAERPEGSVSTLKIQRTQQEDSAVYLCASSPHARDDYEQYFGPGTRLTVT.

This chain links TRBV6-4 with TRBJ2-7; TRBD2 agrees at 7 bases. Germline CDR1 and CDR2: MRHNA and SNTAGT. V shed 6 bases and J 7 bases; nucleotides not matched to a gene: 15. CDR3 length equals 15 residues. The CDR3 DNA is TGTGCCAGCAGCCCCGCTATCAGCGGGATCGAAGAGCAGTACTTC. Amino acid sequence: CASSPAISGIEEQYF.

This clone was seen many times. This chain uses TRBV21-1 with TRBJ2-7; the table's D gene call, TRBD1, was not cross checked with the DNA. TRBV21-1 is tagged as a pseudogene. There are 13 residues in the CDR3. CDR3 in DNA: TGTGCCAGGCTAGGGACATCCCACCACGAGCAGTACTTC. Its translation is CARLGTSHHEQYF.